Below are 23 T cell receptor beta chains sequenced from a single sample in a study of blood T cells in healthy people across ages (dated by TCRdb to between 2014 and 2016). To prepare the library, 5' RACE was applied. Sequencing was carried out with an Illumina HiSeq 2500. A second PCR of about 6 to 12 cycles was run with a J-beta primer mix and a sample-barcoded 5' primer. TCRdb applied fastp at Q25 and MiXCR to the public reads, then kept only in-frame beta chains. Each entry merges the rows of one CDR3 protein and shows their most common DNA and genes. The sample table shows approximately 730,000 distinct CDR3 sequences, and about 55% are seen once. The ten biggest clones cover around 41% of the sample. Sequenced material: blood. The receptors shown here come from an elderly man in good health.

The V call is TRBV3-1, the J call TRBJ2-4, with D tentatively TRBD2 (5 bases). The DNA end is more similar to TRBJ2-7, so the J call may be wrong. CDR1 is LGHDT and CDR2 is YNNKEL in the germline V gene (reference sequence). The CDR3 consists of 15 residues. The chain's CDR3 is CASSQGSGRRVEQYF. The CDR3 nucleotides read TGTGCCAGCAGCCAGGGCAGCGGCCGTCGGGTCGAGCAGTACTTC.

This clonotype was observed a few times. This chain uses TRBV12-3 or TRBV12-4 with TRBJ2-2, with 8 positions matching TRBD2. The CDR3 spans 14 residues. Losses at the gene ends were 2 bases for V and 5 bases for J; bases not matched to a gene: 1. CDR3: CASSLSGSTGELFF. The CDR3 coding sequence is TGTGCCAGCAGTTTAAGCGGGAGTACCGGGGAGCTGTTTTTT.

The chain carries TRBV20-1 and TRBJ2-2; 9 bases line up with TRBD1. Losses at the gene ends were 2 bases for V and 6 bases for J; bases not matched to a gene: 7. The length of the CDR3 is 15 residues. Germline V lookup: CDR1 DFQATT, CDR2 SNEGSKA (reference sequence). The CDR3 coding sequence is TGCAGTGCTAGAACGGGACAGGGAACCCCCGGGGAGCTGTTTTTT. It encodes CSARTGQGTPGELFF.

This clonotype was detected only a few times. The chain combines TRBV24-1 with TRBJ2-1, with TRBD2 matching 11 bases. CDR3 length equals 16 residues. Germline lookup yields CDR1 KGHDR and CDR2 SFDVKD. With 4 bases clipped from V and 8 bases from J, the junction kept 9 bases outside the gene matches. CDR3 region: CATSDLLAGADDEQFF. The CDR3 bases are TGTGCCACCAGTGACTTACTAGCGGGAGCTGATGATGAGCAGTTCTTC.

V usage is TRBV27 and J usage is TRBJ1-1, with D tentatively TRBD1 (5 bases). The V and J ends lost 6 bases and 3 bases respectively, with 11 bases between them. Germline CDR1 MNHEY, CDR2 SMNVEV (reference sequence). The CDR3 runs to 13 residues. The CDR3 DNA reads TGTGCCAGCAGCGGGACGGCTGACACTGAAGCTTTCTTT. Translation: CASSGTADTEAFF.

The chain combines TRBV9 with TRBJ1-4, with D hard to call. Between the trimmed V and J ends, which lost 4 bases and 0 bases, there was a span of 10 bases. The CDR3 loop spans 15 amino acids. CDR1 and CDR2 (germline): SGDLS, YYNGEE. The DNA for the CDR3 is TGTGCCAGCAGCCCAGTTCGGGCAACTAATGAAAAACTGTTTTTT. Translated: CASSPVRATNEKLFF.

V and J are TRBV7-2 and TRBJ2-1; perhaps TRBD2 as D (6 bases). The CDR3 contains 15 residues. The germline V gene encodes CDR1 SGHTA and CDR2 FQGNSA. Trimming pared 0 bases from V and 4 bases from J, leaving 10 bases between. CDR3 nucleotides: TGTGCCAGCAGCTTAGCCCGGGGGACTTACAATGAGCAGTTCTTC. Translation gives CASSLARGTYNEQFF.

This clonotype was counted only a few times. The chain joins TRBV7-9 to TRBJ2-7; TRBD1 might be the D (7 bases). Germline V gene lookup returns CDR1 SEHNR and CDR2 FQNEAQ (reference sequence). Trimming cost V 5 bases and J 0 bases, with 14 bases left between them. This CDR3 contains 15 residues. The CDR3, as DNA: TGTGCCAGCAGCACCAACAGGGGAGGCTCCTACGAGCAGTACTTC. Its translation is CASSTNRGGSYEQYF.

The chain uses TRBV4-2 and TRBJ2-7; 8 bases fit TRBD1. There are 15 residues in the CDR3. Germline CDR1 and CDR2: LGHNA and YNFKEQ. The junction had 8 bases not matched to a gene; V was cut back by 1 base and J by 6 bases. The CDR3 region is CASSQGQDRVGEQYF. The CDR3 bases are TGTGCCAGCAGCCAAGGCCAGGACAGGGTGGGCGAGCAGTACTTC.

J is TRBJ2-5 and V is TRBV28; TRBD2 aligns across 7 bases. This CDR3 is built from 12 residues. J lost 4 bases, V lost 10 bases, and 6 bases had no gene match. The germline gives CDR1 MDHEN, CDR2 SYDVKM. In DNA, the CDR3 is TGTGCCACAGGCGGGAGAATAGAGACCCAGTACTTC. Its protein product is CATGGRIETQYF.

This clonotype was seen only once. This may arise from a read error, as a much more abundant clone is one base away. The CDR3 nucleotides read TGCCGCGTTGCGGCGTATTCGGGGCAGGGCTACGAGCAGTACTTC. Its translation is CRVAAYSGQGYEQYF. The chain recombines TRBV29-1 with TRBJ2-5; D may be TRBD1 or TRBD2 (5 bases each). The DNA end lines up better with TRBJ2-7; the J call may be wrong. Germline-derived CDR1 and CDR2 are SQVTM and ANQGSEA. This CDR3 spans 15 amino acids.

This clonotype has more than one count but fewer than ten. J is TRBJ2-5 and V is TRBV20-1; D uncertain. The germline V and J ends were trimmed by 6 bases and 5 bases, with 7 bases remaining between them. The germline CDR1 and CDR2 sequences are DFQATT and SNEGSKA (reference sequence). The CDR3 is made up of 10 amino acids. The CDR3 loop is CSAQGETQYF. In nucleotides, the CDR3 is TGCAGTGCCCAAGGGGAGACCCAGTACTTC.

V usage is TRBV11-2 and J usage is TRBJ1-4, with D perhaps TRBD1 (5 bases). The CDR3 spans 15 residues. Germline loops: CDR1 SGHAT, CDR2 FQNNGV. With 6 bases removed from V and 5 bases from J, the gap between germline ends came to 16 bases. CDR3 residues: CASRAPGRGNEKLFF. DNA of the CDR3: TGTGCCAGCAGGGCCCCAGGGAGAGGGAATGAAAAACTGTTTTTT.

The gene calls are TRBV20-1 and TRBJ1-5; a weak D match, TRBD1 (6 bases). CDR1 DFQATT and CDR2 SNEGSKA come from the germline V gene (reference sequence). The CDR3 totals 15 residues. V was trimmed by 3 bases and J by 3 bases, leaving 15 bases between them. CDR3 amino acids: CSARTLTGFNQPQHF. DNA of the CDR3: TGCAGTGCTAGGACCCTCACAGGGTTCAATCAGCCCCAGCATTTT.

This clonotype showed up just a few times. The chain has TRBV18 and TRBJ1-2; D remains unclear. The CDR3 runs to 13 residues. The V end was cut by 1 base, the J end by 2 bases, with 5 bases between. The germline V gene has CDR1 KGHSH and CDR2 LQKENI. The CDR3 region is CASSPLGNYGYTF. In DNA, the CDR3 is TGTGCCAGCTCACCACTGGGGAACTATGGCTACACCTTC.

This clonotype appeared a few times. The V and J genes are TRBV21-1 and TRBJ2-5. TRBV21-1 represents a pseudogene. This CDR3 is built from 15 residues. The CDR3 spells CASRRIQQNQETQYF. As DNA, the CDR3 is TGTGCCAGCAGACGCATCCAGCAAAACCAAGAGACCCAGTACTTC.

V gene TRBV12-3 or TRBV12-4 combines with J gene TRBJ2-3; no reliable D call. The CDR3 extends over 14 amino acids. V shed 6 bases and J shed 14 bases, with 24 bases lying between them. The CDR3 reads CASSLTPARRYAYF. CDR3 in DNA: TGTGCCAGCAGCTTAACGCCTGCCCGGAGATACGCGTATTTT.

This chain links TRBV7-2 with TRBJ1-1; D gene unclear. CDR1 SGHTA and CDR2 FQGNSA come from the germline V gene. Deletions cut 1 base from V and 6 bases from J, with 12 bases between. The length of the CDR3 is 14 residues. CDR3: CASSLGPEGAEAFF. In DNA, the CDR3 is TGTGCCAGCAGCTTAGGGCCCGAGGGAGCTGAAGCTTTCTTT.

In this sample, this clonotype turned up a few times. V usage is TRBV5-1 and J usage is TRBJ1-1; no clear D gene. The CDR3 spans 13 residues. V was clipped by 7 bases and J by 0 bases, with 10 bases between them. Per the germline V gene, CDR1 is SGHRS and CDR2 is YFSETQ. Written as DNA, the CDR3 is TGCGCCAGCCGGACGGTTGTGAACACTGAAGCTTTCTTT. Protein: CASRTVVNTEAFF. Supplemented by reference TRBV5-1 and TRBJ1-1, the full variable domain reads KAGVTQTPRYLIKTRGQQVTLSCSPISGHRSVSWYQQTPGQGLQFLFEYFSETQRNKGNFPGRFSGRQFSNSRSEMNVSTLELGDSALYLCASRTVVNTEAFFGQGTRLTVV.

This chain links TRBV10-3 with TRBJ1-1; D may be TRBD1 (5 bases). CDR3 length equals 14 residues. The V end lost 6 bases, the J end lost 3 bases, and 14 bases lay between the germline ends. CDR1 and CDR2 (germline): ENHRY, SYGVKD. Here the CDR3 reads CAISEIGGDTEAFF. Here the CDR3 DNA reads TGTGCCATCAGCGAGATCGGGGGGGACACTGAAGCTTTCTTT.

This clonotype was counted a few times. The chain links TRBV4-1 to TRBJ2-7; D perhaps matches TRBD2 (7 bases). The J call may be mistaken, given a closer DNA end match to TRBJ2-5. The germline gives CDR1 MGHRA, CDR2 YSYEKL. CDR3 length equals 15 residues. In DNA form, the CDR3 reads TGCGCCAGCAGCCAAGATCCTGGGGGGGGCGGGACCCAGTACTTC. Amino acids: CASSQDPGGGGTQYF.

The chain uses TRBV14 and TRBJ2-3; no firm D call. Per the germline V gene, CDR1 is SGHDN and CDR2 is FVKESK. Trimming pared 1 base from V and 4 bases from J, leaving 21 bases between. CDR3 size: 18 residues. The CDR3 DNA reads TGTGCCAGCAGCCAAGGAGGAAGGGTGGTGGTCTACGCAGATACGCAGTATTTT. Translation gives CASSQGGRVVVYADTQYF.

This rearrangement joins TRBV5-4 to TRBJ2-3, with D perhaps matching TRBD1 (5 bases). The germline CDR1 and CDR2 sequences are SGHNT and YYREEE (reference sequence). CDR3 length: 14 amino acids. The V and J ends lost 0 bases and 1 base respectively, with 6 bases between them. CDR3 region: CASSLEQGTDTQYF. CDR3 sequence (DNA): TGTGCCAGCAGCTTGGAACAGGGCACAGATACGCAGTATTTT.